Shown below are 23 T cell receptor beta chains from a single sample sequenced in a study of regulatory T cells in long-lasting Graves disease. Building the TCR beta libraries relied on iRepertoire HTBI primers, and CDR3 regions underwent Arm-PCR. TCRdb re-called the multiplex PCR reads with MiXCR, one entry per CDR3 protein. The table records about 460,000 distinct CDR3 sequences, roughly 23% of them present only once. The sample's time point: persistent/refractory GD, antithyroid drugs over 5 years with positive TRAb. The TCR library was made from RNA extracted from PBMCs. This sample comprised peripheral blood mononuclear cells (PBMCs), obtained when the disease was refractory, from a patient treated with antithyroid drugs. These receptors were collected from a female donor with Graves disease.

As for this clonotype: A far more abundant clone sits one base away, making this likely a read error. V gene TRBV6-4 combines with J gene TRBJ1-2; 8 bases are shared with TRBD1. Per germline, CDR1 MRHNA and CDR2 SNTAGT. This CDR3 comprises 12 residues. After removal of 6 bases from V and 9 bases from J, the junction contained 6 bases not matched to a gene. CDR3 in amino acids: CASSGQGPSYTF. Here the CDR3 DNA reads TGTGCCAGCAGCGGACAGGGACCTAGCTACACCTTC.

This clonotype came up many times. The DNA for the CDR3 is TGCAGTGCTAGAGAGGCAGGGGACTATGGCTACACCTTC. Translated: CSAREAGDYGYTF. The genes are TRBV20-1 and TRBJ1-2; tentatively, D is TRBD1 (6 bases). The CDR3 sequence is 13 residues long. Germline-derived CDR1 and CDR2 are DFQATT and SNEGSKA (reference sequence). V was trimmed by 0 bases and J by 3 bases, leaving 8 bases between them.

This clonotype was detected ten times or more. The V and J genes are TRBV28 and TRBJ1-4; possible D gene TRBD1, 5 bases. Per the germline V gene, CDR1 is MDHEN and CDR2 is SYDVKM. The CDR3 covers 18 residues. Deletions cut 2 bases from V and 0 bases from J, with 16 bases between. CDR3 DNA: TGTGCCAGCAGTTTACTGACCCAGGGCCATGCAACTAATGAAAAACTGTTTTTT. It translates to CASSLLTQGHATNEKLFF.

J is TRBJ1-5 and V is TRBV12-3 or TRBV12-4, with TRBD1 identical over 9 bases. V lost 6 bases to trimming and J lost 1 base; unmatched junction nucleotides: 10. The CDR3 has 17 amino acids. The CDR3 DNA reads TGTGCCAGCAGCGCCGGGACAGGGTGGGGAAGCAATCAGCCCCAGCATTTT. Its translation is CASSAGTGWGSNQPQHF.

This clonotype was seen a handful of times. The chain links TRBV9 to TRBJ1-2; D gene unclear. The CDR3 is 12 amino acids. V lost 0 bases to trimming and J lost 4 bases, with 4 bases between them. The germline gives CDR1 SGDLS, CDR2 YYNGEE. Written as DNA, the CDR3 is TGTGCCAGCAGCGTAGCGGCCTATGGCTACACCTTC. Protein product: CASSVAAYGYTF.

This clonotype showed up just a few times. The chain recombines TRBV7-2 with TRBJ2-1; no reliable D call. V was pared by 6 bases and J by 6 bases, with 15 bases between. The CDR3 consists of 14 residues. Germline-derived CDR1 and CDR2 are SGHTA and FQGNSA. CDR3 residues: CASSSGQRINEQFF. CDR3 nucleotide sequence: TGTGCCAGCAGTTCTGGGCAGAGAATCAATGAGCAGTTCTTC.

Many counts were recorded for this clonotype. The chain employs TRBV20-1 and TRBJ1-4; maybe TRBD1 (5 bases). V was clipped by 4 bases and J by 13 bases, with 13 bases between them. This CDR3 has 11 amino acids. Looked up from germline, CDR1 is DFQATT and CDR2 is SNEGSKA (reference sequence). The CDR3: CSAMLGRSLFF. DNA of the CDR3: TGCAGTGCTATGCTGGGACGCTCACTGTTTTTT.

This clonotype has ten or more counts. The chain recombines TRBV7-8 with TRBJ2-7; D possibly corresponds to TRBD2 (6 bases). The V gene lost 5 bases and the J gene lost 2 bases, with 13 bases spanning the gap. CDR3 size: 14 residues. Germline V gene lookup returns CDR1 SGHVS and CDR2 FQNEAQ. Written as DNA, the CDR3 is TGTGCCAGCAGCACCCGGACTACCACCTACGAGCAGTACTTC. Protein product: CASSTRTTTYEQYF. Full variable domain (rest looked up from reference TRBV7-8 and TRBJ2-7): GAGVSQSPRYKVAKRGQDVALRCDPISGHVSLFWYQQALGQGPEFLTYFQNEAQLDKSGLPSDRFFAERPEGSVSTLKIQRTQQEDSAVYLCASSTRTTTYEQYFGPGTRLTVT.

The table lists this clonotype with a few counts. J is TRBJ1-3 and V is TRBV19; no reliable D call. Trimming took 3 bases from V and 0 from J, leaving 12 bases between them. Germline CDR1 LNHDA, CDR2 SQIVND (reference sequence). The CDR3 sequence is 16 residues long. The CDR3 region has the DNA TGTGCCAGTAGTATCACCTCCAGGATCTCTGGAAACACCATATATTTT. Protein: CASSITSRISGNTIYF.

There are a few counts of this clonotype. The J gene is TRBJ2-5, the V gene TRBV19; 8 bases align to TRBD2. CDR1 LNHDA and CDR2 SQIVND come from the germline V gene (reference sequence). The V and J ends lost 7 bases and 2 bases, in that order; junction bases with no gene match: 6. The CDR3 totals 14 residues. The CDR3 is CASNERGYQETQYF. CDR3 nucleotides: TGTGCCAGTAACGAGCGGGGGTATCAAGAGACCCAGTACTTC.

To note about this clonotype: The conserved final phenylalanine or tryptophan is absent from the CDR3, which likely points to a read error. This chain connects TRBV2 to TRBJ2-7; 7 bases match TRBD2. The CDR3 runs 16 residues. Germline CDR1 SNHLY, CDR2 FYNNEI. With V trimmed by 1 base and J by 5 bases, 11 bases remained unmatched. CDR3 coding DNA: TGTGCCAGCAGTGAAGGTCCTAGCGGCAAAACCCACGAGCAGTACCTC. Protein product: CASSEGPSGKTHEQYL.

CDR3 amino acids: CSVGGDTEQYF. The CDR3 bases are TGCAGCGTGGGGGGGGATACCGAGCAGTACTTC. V usage is TRBV29-1 and J usage is TRBJ2-7; the match to TRBD2 covers 7 bases. The CDR3 length is 11 residues. CDR1 and CDR2 (germline): SQVTM, ANQGSEA. The V segment lost 6 bases and the J segment 6 bases; nucleotides outside the gene matches: 5.

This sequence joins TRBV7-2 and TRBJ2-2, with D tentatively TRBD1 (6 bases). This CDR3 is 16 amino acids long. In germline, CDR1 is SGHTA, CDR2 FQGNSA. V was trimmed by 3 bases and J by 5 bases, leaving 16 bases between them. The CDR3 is CASSLLGRGITGELFF. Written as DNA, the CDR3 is TGTGCCAGCAGCTTGCTCGGCAGGGGAATAACCGGGGAGCTGTTTTTT. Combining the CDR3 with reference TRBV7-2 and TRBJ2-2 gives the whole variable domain GAGVSQSPSNKVTEKGKDVELRCDPISGHTALYWYRQSLGQGLEFLIYFQGNSAPDKSGLPSDRFSAERTGGSVSTLTIQRTQQEDSAVYLCASSLLGRGITGELFFGEGSRLTVL.

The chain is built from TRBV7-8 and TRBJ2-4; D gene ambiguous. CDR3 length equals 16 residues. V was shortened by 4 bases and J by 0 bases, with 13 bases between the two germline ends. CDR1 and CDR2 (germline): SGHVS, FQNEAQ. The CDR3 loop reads CASSSLKPGAKNIQYF. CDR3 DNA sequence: TGTGCCAGCAGCTCATTAAAGCCCGGAGCCAAAAACATTCAGTACTTC.

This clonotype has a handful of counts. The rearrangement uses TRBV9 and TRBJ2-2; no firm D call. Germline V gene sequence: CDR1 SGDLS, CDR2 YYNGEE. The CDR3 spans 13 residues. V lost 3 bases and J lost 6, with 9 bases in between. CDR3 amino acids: CASSEGWAGELFF. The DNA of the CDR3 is TGTGCCAGCAGCGAGGGCTGGGCCGGGGAGCTGTTTTTT. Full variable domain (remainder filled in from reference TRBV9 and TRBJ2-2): DSGVTQTPKHLITATGQRVTLRCSPRSGDLSVYWYQQSLDQGLQFLIQYYNGEERAKGNILERFSAQQFPDLHSELNLSSLELGDSALYFCASSEGWAGELFFGEGSRLTVL.

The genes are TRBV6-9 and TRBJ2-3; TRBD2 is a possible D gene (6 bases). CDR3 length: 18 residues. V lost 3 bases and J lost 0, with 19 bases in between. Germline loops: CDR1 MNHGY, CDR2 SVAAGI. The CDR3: CASSYSKAGRTSTDTQYF. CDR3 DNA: TGTGCCAGCAGTTACTCGAAGGCGGGGCGGACTAGCACAGATACGCAGTATTTT.

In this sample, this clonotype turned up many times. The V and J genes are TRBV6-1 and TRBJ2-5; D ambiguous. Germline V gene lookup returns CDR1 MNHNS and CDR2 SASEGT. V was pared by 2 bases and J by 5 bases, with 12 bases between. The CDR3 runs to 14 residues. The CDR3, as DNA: TGTGCCAGCAGTGAAAACCCGTCACGGGAGACCCAGTACTTC. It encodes CASSENPSRETQYF.

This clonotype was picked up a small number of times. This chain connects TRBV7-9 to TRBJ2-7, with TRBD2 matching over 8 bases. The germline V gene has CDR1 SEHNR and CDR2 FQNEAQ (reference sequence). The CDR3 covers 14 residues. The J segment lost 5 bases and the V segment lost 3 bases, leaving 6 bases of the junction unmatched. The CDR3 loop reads CASSLSAGGHEQYF. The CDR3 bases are TGTGCCAGCAGCTTGTCGGCGGGAGGTCACGAGCAGTACTTC.

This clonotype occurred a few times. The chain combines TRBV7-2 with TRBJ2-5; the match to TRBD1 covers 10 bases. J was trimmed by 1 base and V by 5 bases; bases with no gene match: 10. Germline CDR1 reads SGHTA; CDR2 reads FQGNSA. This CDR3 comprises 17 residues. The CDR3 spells CASSQDPDRGSQETQYF. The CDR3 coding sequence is TGTGCCAGCAGCCAAGATCCGGACAGGGGGTCCCAAGAGACCCAGTACTTC.

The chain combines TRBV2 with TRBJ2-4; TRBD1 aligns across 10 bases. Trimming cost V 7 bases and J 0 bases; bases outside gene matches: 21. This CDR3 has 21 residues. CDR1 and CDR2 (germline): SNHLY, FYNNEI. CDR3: CASNNQGGDRGPSLAKNIQYF. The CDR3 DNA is TGTGCCAGCAATAACCAGGGGGGGGACAGGGGTCCTTCTTTAGCCAAAAACATTCAGTACTTC.

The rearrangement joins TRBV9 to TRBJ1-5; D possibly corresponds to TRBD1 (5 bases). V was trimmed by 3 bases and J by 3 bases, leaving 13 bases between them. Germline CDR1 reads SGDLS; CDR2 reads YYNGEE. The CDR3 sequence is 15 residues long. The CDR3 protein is CASSADSGNNQPQHF. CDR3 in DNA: TGTGCCAGCAGCGCAGACAGCGGCAACAATCAGCCCCAGCATTTT.

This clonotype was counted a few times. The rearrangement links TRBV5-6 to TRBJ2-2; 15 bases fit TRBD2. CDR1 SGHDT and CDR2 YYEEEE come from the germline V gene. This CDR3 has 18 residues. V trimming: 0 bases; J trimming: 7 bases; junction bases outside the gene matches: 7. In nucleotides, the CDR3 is TGTGCCAGCAGCTTGGGGACTAGCGGGAGGGCCGTAATCGGGGAGCTGTTTTTT. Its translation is CASSLGTSGRAVIGELFF.

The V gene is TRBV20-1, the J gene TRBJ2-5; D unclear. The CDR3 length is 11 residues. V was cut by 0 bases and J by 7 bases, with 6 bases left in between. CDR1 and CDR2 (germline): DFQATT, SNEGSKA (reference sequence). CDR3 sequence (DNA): TGCAGTGCTAGAGAACCAGGGACCCAGTACTTC. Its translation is CSAREPGTQYF.